What follows are 31 T cell receptor beta chains derived from one specimen sequenced in a study of blood T cell repertoires in COVID-19. The table came from immunoSEQ multiplex PCR; TCRdb's copy has only in-frame clones and leaves some out. The table shows roughly 230,000 clones, with about 85% occurring only once. The sequencing input was peripheral blood. These receptors were collected from an elderly woman with acute or convalescent COVID-19.

The rearrangement joins TRBV7-9 to TRBJ2-1; D remains ambiguous. Germline assignment: CDR1 SEHNR and CDR2 FQNEAQ (reference sequence). The CDR3 runs 15 residues. Deletions cut 3 bases from V and 0 bases from J, with 9 bases between. The CDR3 loop reads CASSFISGSYNEQFF. The CDR3 nucleotides are TGTGCCAGCAGCTTTATATCGGGCTCCTACAATGAGCAGTTCTTC. Variable domain in full (rest from reference TRBV7-9 and TRBJ2-1): DTGVSQNPRHKITKRGQNVTFRCDPISEHNRLYWYRQTLGQGPEFLTYFQNEAQLEKSRLLSDRFSAERPKGSFSTLEIQRTEQGDSAMYLCASSFISGSYNEQFFGPGTRLTVL.

J is TRBJ2-5 and V is TRBV5-1; TRBD1 might be the D (6 bases). Germline loops: CDR1 SGHRS, CDR2 YFSETQ. Trimming cost V 0 bases and J 3 bases, with 9 bases left between them. The CDR3 is made up of 14 amino acids. CDR3 DNA: TGCGCCAGCAGCTTGGCGGACAGCGAAGAGACCCAGTACTTC. It yields the protein CASSLADSEETQYF.

The chain couples TRBV2 to TRBJ2-7, with a tentative D call TRBD1 (5 bases). The CDR3 length is 12 residues. Trimming left V 8 bases short and J 0 bases short, with 8 bases between. Germline CDR1 SNHLY, CDR2 FYNNEI. The CDR3 DNA is TGTGCCAGCCTTGACAGCTCCTACGAGCAGTACTTC. This encodes CASLDSSYEQYF.

V is TRBV7-8 and J is TRBJ2-5; 15 bases fit TRBD2. J lost 0 bases, V lost 2 bases, and 4 bases had no gene match. CDR3 length: 18 amino acids. Germline V gene data show CDR1 as SGHVS and CDR2 as FQNEAQ. The CDR3 is CASSLHGTSGGNQETQYF. CDR3 DNA sequence: TGTGCCAGCAGCTTACACGGGACTAGCGGGGGGAACCAAGAGACCCAGTACTTC.

The gene calls are TRBV6-1 and TRBJ1-3; TRBD1 is a possible D gene (5 bases). V was pared by 0 bases and J by 4 bases, with 22 bases between. The CDR3 extends over 19 amino acids. The germline gives CDR1 MNHNS, CDR2 SASEGT. The CDR3 here is CASSEAHQGLQMGGNTIYF. In nucleotides, the CDR3 is TGTGCCAGCAGTGAAGCGCATCAGGGTCTTCAAATGGGGGGAAACACCATATATTTT.

The chain has TRBV28 and TRBJ2-4; D is perhaps TRBD1 (7 bases). V was pared by 7 bases and J by 16 bases, with 20 bases between. This CDR3 comprises 12 residues. CDR1 is MDHEN and CDR2 is SYDVKM in the germline V gene. The CDR3 loop is CASTQQGGRGYF. CDR3 sequence (DNA): TGTGCCAGCACCCAGCAGGGGGGTAGAGGATACTTC.

The chain uses TRBV4-1 and TRBJ1-1, with D hard to call. This CDR3 is 17 amino acids long. Germline V gene sequence: CDR1 MGHRA, CDR2 YSYEKL. Deletions cut 4 bases from V and 0 bases from J, with 18 bases between. Here the CDR3 DNA reads TGCGCCAGCAGCCCCTCGGGGATTTTGCGATTGAACACTGAAGCTTTCTTT. Encoded protein: CASSPSGILRLNTEAFF.

The chain carries TRBV24-1 and TRBJ1-1; weak D call: TRBD1 (6 bases). CDR1 and CDR2 from the germline V gene are KGHDR and SFDVKD. V was pared by 9 bases and J by 2 bases, with 15 bases between. There are 14 residues in the CDR3. The CDR3 sequence: CATRGQPSNTEAFF. CDR3 DNA sequence: TGTGCCACCCGAGGACAGCCAAGTAACACTGAAGCTTTCTTT.

This chain joins TRBV7-9 and TRBJ2-1; tentatively, D is TRBD1 (5 bases). The CDR3 has 14 residues. V was cut by 1 base and J by 9 bases, with 13 bases left in between. CDR1 and CDR2 (germline): SEHNR, FQNEAQ (reference sequence). The CDR3 sequence: CASSLELGVGEQFF. CDR3 coding DNA: TGTGCCAGCAGCTTAGAGTTAGGGGTGGGTGAGCAGTTCTTC.

In its sample, this clone was seen a few times. The genes are TRBV29-1 and TRBJ2-1; D gene uncertain. The CDR3 loop spans 15 amino acids. V lost 3 bases, J lost 7 bases, and 19 bases lay in between. Germline V gene data show CDR1 as SQVTM and CDR2 as ANQGSEA. Here the CDR3 reads CSVDLHLSRSNEQFF. CDR3 in DNA: TGCAGCGTTGATTTGCATCTGTCGCGGAGTAATGAGCAGTTCTTC.

The CDR3 is CATSRDLRPSGSSETQYF. As DNA, the CDR3 is TGTGCCACCAGCAGAGATTTAAGGCCTAGCGGGAGTTCAGAGACCCAGTACTTC. The chain combines TRBV15 with TRBJ2-5; 10 positions agree with TRBD2. The CDR3 contains 18 residues. After removal of 0 bases from V and 4 bases from J, the junction contained 11 bases not matched to a gene. The germline V gene encodes CDR1 LNHNV and CDR2 YYDKDF (reference sequence).

This clone is a singleton in its sample. The CDR3 nucleotides are TGTGCCAGCAGCTTAGCGCGCGGGGGGGCGGCAGATACGCAGTATTTT. The encoded protein is CASSLARGGAADTQYF. The V and J genes are TRBV7-9 and TRBJ2-3, with TRBD2 matching over 9 bases. J was trimmed by 4 bases and V by 0 bases; bases with no gene match: 5. The CDR3 is 16 amino acids. CDR1 is SEHNR, CDR2 FQNEAQ, per germline (reference sequence).

The chain employs TRBV10-1 and TRBJ2-3; 9 bases are shared with TRBD2. The CDR3 is 16 residues long. V lost 4 bases, J lost 1 base, and 6 bases stayed unmatched. Germline V CDR1 and CDR2: WNHNN, SYGVQD (reference sequence). The CDR3 reads CASSGRLAGGTDTQYF. Written as DNA, the CDR3 is TGCGCCAGCAGTGGGAGGTTAGCGGGAGGCACAGATACGCAGTATTTT.

This clone was seen a single time. V usage is TRBV9 and J usage is TRBJ2-3; 9 bases are a match to TRBD1. The length of the CDR3 is 14 residues. The V gene's germline CDR1 is SGDLS and CDR2 YYNGEE. J was trimmed by 4 bases and V by 4 bases; bases with no gene match: 4. DNA of the CDR3: TGTGCCAGCAGCACAAGACAGGGGGCAGATACGCAGTATTTT. Its translation: CASSTRQGADTQYF.

The rearrangement links TRBV27 to TRBJ1-6; D possibly corresponds to TRBD1 (5 bases). Per the germline V gene, CDR1 is MNHEY and CDR2 is SMNVEV (reference sequence). This CDR3 is built from 15 residues. V gave up 1 base and J gave up 7 bases, with 11 bases separating them. The CDR3 sequence: CASSLLGGNNSPLHF. DNA for the CDR3: TGTGCCAGCAGTTTATTGGGGGGGAACAATTCACCCCTCCACTTT.

This clone was counted only a few times. The rearrangement links TRBV29-1 to TRBJ2-2, with 7 bases that match TRBD1. This CDR3 contains 14 residues. V was pared by 5 bases and J by 7 bases, with 10 bases of the junction left unmatched. CDR1 and CDR2 (germline): SQVTM, ANQGSEA. The CDR3 region has the DNA TGCAGCGTTTTACGAACAGGGGTAGTCGGGGAGCTGTTTTTT. This sequence encodes CSVLRTGVVGELFF.

The J gene is TRBJ2-7, the V gene TRBV7-9; TRBD1 agrees at 7 bases. The V and J ends lost 5 bases and 3 bases, in that order; junction bases with no gene match: 4. The CDR3 has 13 amino acids. Germline lookup yields CDR1 SEHNR and CDR2 FQNEAQ (reference sequence). CDR3 nucleotide sequence: TGTGCCAGCAGCACAGGGGTTTTCTACGAGCAGTACTTC. Amino acid sequence: CASSTGVFYEQYF. The complete variable domain, with remaining parts taken from reference TRBV7-9 and TRBJ2-7, reads DTGVSQNPRHKITKRGQNVTFRCDPISEHNRLYWYRQTLGQGPEFLTYFQNEAQLEKSRLLSDRFSAERPKGSFSTLEIQRTEQGDSAMYLCASSTGVFYEQYFGPGTRLTVT.

This rearrangement joins TRBV7-2 to TRBJ1-2; D is unclear. The CDR3 covers 15 residues. Trimming removed 1 base from V and 4 bases from J, with 13 bases in between. Germline V gene lookup returns CDR1 SGHTA and CDR2 FQGNSA. CDR3 coding DNA: TGTGCCAGCAGCTTAGGGCCAGGCCTCTTCTATGGCTACACCTTC. It yields the protein CASSLGPGLFYGYTF.

The V and J genes are TRBV7-9 and TRBJ2-1, with a possible D match to TRBD1 (6 bases). The V and J ends lost 5 bases and 3 bases respectively, with 17 bases between them. Germline V gene lookup returns CDR1 SEHNR and CDR2 FQNEAQ (reference sequence). The CDR3 has 16 amino acids. CDR3 sequence: CASSRKTGGLYNEQFF. The CDR3 region has the DNA TGTGCCAGCAGCCGAAAGACAGGCGGCCTCTACAATGAGCAGTTCTTC.

The rearrangement uses TRBV20-1 and TRBJ1-2; 11 positions match TRBD1. This CDR3 is 16 amino acids long. The V segment lost 3 bases and the J segment 2 bases; nucleotides outside the gene matches: 8. Germline V gives CDR1 DFQATT, CDR2 SNEGSKA (reference sequence). The CDR3 loop reads CSASPRTGGGNYGYTF. CDR3 DNA: TGCAGTGCTAGTCCAAGGACAGGGGGCGGGAACTATGGCTACACCTTC.

The chain carries TRBV6-1 and TRBJ2-1, with a possible D match to TRBD2 (8 bases). The V gene's germline CDR1 is MNHNS and CDR2 SASEGT. V was trimmed by 11 bases and J by 10 bases, leaving 27 bases between them. The CDR3 contains 15 residues. The CDR3: CAGHPGRGPTEEQFF. The CDR3 nucleotides are TGTGCCGGACACCCCGGGAGGGGGCCGACGGAAGAGCAGTTCTTC.

The V call is TRBV27, the J call TRBJ1-2; D possibly corresponds to TRBD1 (6 bases). The CDR3 is made up of 14 amino acids. Deletions cut 5 bases from V and 8 bases from J, with 18 bases between. Germline assignment: CDR1 MNHEY and CDR2 SMNVEV (reference sequence). The CDR3 nucleotides are TGTGCCAGCAGTCCGACTCGACAGGCAGTCGGCTACACCTTC. Protein sequence: CASSPTRQAVGYTF.

J is TRBJ2-3 and V is TRBV30; TRBD2 matches 7 bases. CDR3 length: 14 amino acids. Germline CDR1 is GTSNPN and CDR2 is SVGIG (reference sequence). J was trimmed by 2 bases and V by 0 bases; bases with no gene match: 2. The DNA of the CDR3 is TGTGCCTGGAGTGTACTAGCGTTCACAGATACGCAGTATTTT. It translates to CAWSVLAFTDTQYF.

The chain uses TRBV11-2 and TRBJ1-2, with 11 bases lining up with TRBD1. Germline V gene sequence: CDR1 SGHAT, CDR2 FQNNGV. The CDR3 contains 15 residues. V dropped 5 bases and J dropped 8; count of bases not matched to a gene: 10. The CDR3 loop is CASSRTGTGGLGYTF. The CDR3 nucleotides are TGTGCCAGCAGCCGCACCGGGACAGGGGGTTTGGGCTACACCTTC. The variable domain in full, completed from reference TRBV11-2 and TRBJ1-2, reads EAGVAQSPRYKIIEKRQSVAFWCNPISGHATLYWYQQILGQGPKLLIQFQNNGVVDDSQLPKDRFSAERLKGVDSTLKIQPAKLEDSAVYLCASSRTGTGGLGYTFGSGTRLTVV.

V and J are TRBV11-2 and TRBJ2-7; TRBD1 aligns across 12 bases. The germline V gene has CDR1 SGHAT and CDR2 FQNNGV. The CDR3 is 15 amino acids. The V gene end was trimmed by 7 bases and the J gene end by 2 bases; junction bases not matched to a gene: 6. The CDR3 region is CASIPGTGGAYEQYF. For the CDR3, the DNA is TGTGCCAGCATTCCAGGGACAGGGGGCGCCTACGAGCAGTACTTC. The variable domain in full, with the rest retrieved from reference TRBV11-2 and TRBJ2-7, is EAGVAQSPRYKIIEKRQSVAFWCNPISGHATLYWYQQILGQGPKLLIQFQNNGVVDDSQLPKDRFSAERLKGVDSTLKIQPAKLEDSAVYLCASIPGTGGAYEQYFGPGTRLTVT.

This clone was seen a few times. The chain uses TRBV7-2 and TRBJ1-1; D might be TRBD1 (6 bases). Germline V gene data show CDR1 as SGHTA and CDR2 as FQGNSA. The V gene lost 2 bases and the J gene lost 5 bases, with 12 bases spanning the gap. CDR3 length: 14 amino acids. The CDR3: CASSLQQGRTEAFF. The CDR3 bases are TGTGCCAGCAGCTTACAACAGGGTAGGACTGAAGCTTTCTTT.

The chain couples TRBV10-3 to TRBJ2-1, with TRBD2 matching over 11 bases. This CDR3 region has 15 residues. Per germline, CDR1 ENHRY and CDR2 SYGVKD. V was pared by 5 bases and J by 5 bases, with 5 bases of the junction left unmatched. CDR3 in amino acids: CAISSGLAANNEQFF. CDR3 coding DNA: TGTGCCATCAGTTCGGGACTAGCGGCCAACAATGAGCAGTTCTTC.

This clone was seen a few times. This chain uses TRBV3-1 (or the pseudogene TRBV3-2) with TRBJ1-2; 7 bases are shared with TRBD1. The CDR3 spans 15 residues. Germline CDR1 LGHDT, CDR2 YNNKEL (reference sequence). With V trimmed by 2 bases and J by 8 bases, 11 bases remained unmatched. The CDR3 protein is CASSQPGTAVRGYTF. The CDR3 DNA follows: TGTGCCAGCAGCCAACCCGGGACAGCTGTTAGAGGCTACACCTTC.

The chain is built from TRBV27 and TRBJ1-1; 7 bases match TRBD1. The length of the CDR3 is 15 residues. V lost 3 bases to trimming and J lost 2 bases; unmatched junction nucleotides: 6. Germline CDR1 MNHEY, CDR2 SMNVEV (reference sequence). CDR3 region: CASSLGQRANTEAFF. CDR3 bases: TGTGCCAGCAGTTTGGGACAGCGGGCCAACACTGAAGCTTTCTTT.

The V and J genes are TRBV4-1 and TRBJ2-5, with 11 bases fitting TRBD2. Per germline, CDR1 MGHRA and CDR2 YSYEKL. V was clipped by 1 base and J by 2 bases; unmatched bases: 9. This CDR3 contains 18 residues. CDR3 amino acids: CASSQGLLGLAAQETQYF. The DNA for the CDR3 is TGCGCCAGCAGCCAAGGCCTTTTGGGACTAGCGGCACAAGAGACCCAGTACTTC.

The chain carries TRBV9 and TRBJ2-7, with unresolved D. Trimming removed 4 bases at V and 8 bases at J, with 22 bases between. The CDR3 is 15 residues long. Germline CDR1 reads SGDLS; CDR2 reads YYNGEE. CDR3 sequence reads: CASSPLAAPRTKQYF. As DNA, the CDR3 is TGTGCCAGCAGCCCACTTGCAGCGCCCAGAACCAAGCAGTACTTC.